Below, 5 T cell receptor beta chains from the same sample are listed, as sequenced in a study of blood T cell repertoires in COVID-19. Data came from immunoSEQ multiplex PCR; TCRdb stores just in-frame clones and leaves some out. This sample has roughly 130,000 clones, with approximately 80% found just once. What was sequenced was PBMCs or T cells enriched from blood (not recorded which). The receptors derive from a man aged 50 or older who had recovered from COVID-19.

The CDR3 DNA reads TGTGCCAGTAGTACTTACCTGACAGGGGCTGGAAACACCATATATTTT. As protein: CASSTYLTGAGNTIYF. The chain combines TRBV19 with TRBJ1-3; 8 nucleotides line up with TRBD1. After removal of 4 bases from V and 2 bases from J, the junction contained 7 bases not matched to a gene. The germline V gene encodes CDR1 LNHDA and CDR2 SQIVND (reference sequence). The CDR3 consists of 16 residues.

V usage is TRBV5-4 and J usage is TRBJ2-3, with D unclear. The germline CDR1 and CDR2 sequences are SGHNT and YYREEE (reference sequence). Trimming took off 0 bases at V and 4 bases at J, with 6 bases between the two ends. This CDR3 region has 13 residues. CDR3 amino acids: CASSLVLADTQYF. The DNA of the CDR3 is TGTGCCAGCAGCTTGGTACTCGCAGATACGCAGTATTTT.

This chain uses TRBV5-1 with TRBJ2-5, with TRBD1 matching 11 bases. There are 14 residues in the CDR3. Germline V lookup: CDR1 SGHRS, CDR2 YFSETQ. J was trimmed by 5 bases and V by 7 bases; bases with no gene match: 7. CDR3 sequence (DNA): TGCGCCAGCGGACAGGGGGCCGGTATGGAGACCCAGTACTTC. Amino acid sequence: CASGQGAGMETQYF.

The chain carries TRBV9 and TRBJ1-2; 7 nucleotides align to TRBD1. The ends lost 3 bases at V and 4 bases at J; junction bases unmatched: 6. Germline V gene lookup returns CDR1 SGDLS and CDR2 YYNGEE. The CDR3 runs 14 residues. The CDR3 nucleotides read TGTGCCAGCAGCGGACCAGGGGGGACCTATGGCTACACCTTC. Its protein is CASSGPGGTYGYTF.

V usage is TRBV2 and J usage is TRBJ2-3; D gene uncertain. The CDR3 has 14 amino acids. Looked up from germline, CDR1 is SNHLY and CDR2 is FYNNEI. V shed 4 bases and J shed 1 base, with 9 bases lying between them. The CDR3 loop reads CASSARSGTDTQYF. The CDR3 DNA is TGTGCCAGCAGTGCTAGATCCGGCACAGATACGCAGTATTTT.